This TCR beta chain was sequenced in a study of cytomegalovirus exposure and HLA in healthy donors. This CDR3 region has 13 residues. The ends were cut back, 3 bases at V and 5 bases at J, with 8 bases in the middle. Germline CDR1 and CDR2: LNHDA and SQIVND (reference sequence). Worth noting for this clone: Its matching antigen is unknown.

General study results and limits: The likely origin of a cluster of highly shared sequence variants was a sequencing artifact.

Both 60 Vbeta primers and 13 Jbeta primers went into the PCR. Sequencing used immunoSEQ multiplex PCR; TCRdb keeps in-frame clones, though not all of them. The sample carries approximately 220,000 clones, 75% to 80% recorded once. This TCR was sampled from a male donor in good health and CMV-seronegative. The chain employs TRBV19 and TRBJ2-1, with D uncertain. The specimen was PBMCs. CDR3 coding DNA: TGTGCCAGTAGTATGGGCTGGAACAATGAGCAGTTCTTC. Translated, it gives CASSMGWNNEQFF.